This TCR beta chain was recorded in a study of T-cell memory formation after mild COVID-19. TCRdb recomputed calls from the 5' RACE reads with MiXCR, one row per CDR3 protein. Of around 200,000 distinct CDR3 sequences in the sample, about a fifth are singletons; the top ten hold about 21%. The CDR3 has 14 residues. Losses at the gene ends were 8 bases for V and 7 bases for J; bases not matched to a gene: 10. Germline CDR1 and CDR2: MNHNY and SVGAGI (reference sequence). This clonotype was sampled from an adult woman who had mild COVID-19 (a few samples of this study predate the infection). Cell type and time point are not known. Source material: PBMCs or a T cell subset sorted from them (not recorded which). This sequence joins TRBV6-6 and TRBJ2-2; 7 nucleotides match TRBD1. CDR3 DNA: TGTGCCAGCGGGGACAGCTGGGTAAACGGGGAGCTGTTTTTT. Translation gives CASGDSWVNGELFF.